This T cell receptor beta chain was recorded in a study of cytomegalovirus exposure and HLA in healthy donors. The study, taken as a whole, reports: Most of the TCR beta V segments (in an earlier analysis) were productive either about 87% or about 30% of the time.

Primers: 60 Vbeta forward and 13 Jbeta reverse. TCRdb's copy holds only in-frame clones and misses some; the assay was immunoSEQ multiplex PCR. The repertoire includes tens of thousands of clones, around 70% of them detected once, and roughly 6.3% sits in the top ten. This CDR3 comprises 17 residues. Germline assignment: CDR1 MGHDK and CDR2 SYGVNS. Trimming removed 2 bases at V and 8 bases at J, with 21 bases between. Remarks on this clone: What it binds is not known.

Sequencing used PBMCs. This sequence joins TRBV25-1 and TRBJ1-4; maybe TRBD1 (6 bases). The sequence derives from a man aged 25 to 40 in good health and CMV-seronegative. The CDR3 protein is CASSEALGEGDREKLFF. The CDR3 DNA reads TGTGCCAGCAGTGAAGCCCTCGGGGAGGGGGATCGGGAAAAACTGTTTTTT.